This TCR beta chain was identified during a study of graft-versus-host responses after intestinal transplantation. Turning to the study itself: Those transplanted obtained multivisceral, liver-intestinal, or isolated intestinal grafts. Each patient got anti-thymocyte globulin induction, then tacrolimus and steroids for roughly 3 years.

TCRdb's table, derived via immunoSEQ multiplex PCR, lists solely in-frame clones and lacks some. The sample has some 90,000 clones; around 90% are singletons. CDR1 is SEHNR and CDR2 is FQNEAQ in the germline V gene (reference sequence). V was trimmed by 5 bases and J by 4 bases, leaving 17 bases between them. This CDR3 is 15 amino acids long. As to this clone: Its antigen is unknown.

This TCR came from a human donor who received an intestinal transplant. The V call is TRBV7-9, the J call TRBJ1-1; D remains ambiguous. The sequences come from unstimulated CD4+ T cells sorted from spleen or lymph node cells, collected before intestinal transplant. The CDR3 spells CASSRGRGGSTEAFF. Here the CDR3 DNA reads TGTGCCAGCAGCCGCGGACGAGGTGGGAGCACTGAAGCTTTCTTT.